The T cell receptor beta chain described here comes from a study of post-analysis software for immune sequencing data. Study-wide results and caveats: Those with multiple sclerosis, the patient group, showed significantly lower normalized Chao1 diversity than controls. Batch-mates among the samples co-clustered strongly by F measure. Roughly five TRBV segments appeared more often in patients than in controls, and TRBV5-6, TRBV5-1 and TRBV20-1 were among these.

Unique molecular identifiers tagged the TCR beta cDNA libraries. In TCRdb, the PCR reads were re-called with MiXCR into one record per CDR3 protein. The sample includes some 450,000 distinct CDR3 sequences, under 55% of them seen just once. CDR3 length: 13 residues. Germline loops: CDR1 MDHEN, CDR2 SYDVKM. V shed 2 bases and J shed 2 bases, with 6 bases lying between them. About this clonotype: The antigen is unknown.

The chain joins TRBV28 to TRBJ1-2; D is uncertain. The TCR sequence derives from a girl aged 5-17 years with multiple sclerosis. Specimen: blood. CDR3 nucleotides: TGTGCCAGCAGTTTACATGGGAACTATGGCTACACCTTC. This translates into CASSLHGNYGYTF.